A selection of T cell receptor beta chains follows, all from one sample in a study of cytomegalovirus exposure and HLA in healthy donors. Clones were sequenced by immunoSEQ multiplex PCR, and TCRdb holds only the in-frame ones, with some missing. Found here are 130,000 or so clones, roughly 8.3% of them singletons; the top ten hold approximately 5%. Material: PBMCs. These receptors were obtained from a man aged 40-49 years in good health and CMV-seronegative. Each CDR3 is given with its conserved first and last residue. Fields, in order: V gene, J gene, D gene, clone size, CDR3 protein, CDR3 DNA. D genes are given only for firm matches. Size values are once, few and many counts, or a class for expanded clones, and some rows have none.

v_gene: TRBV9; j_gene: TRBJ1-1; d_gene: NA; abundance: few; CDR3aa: CASSVGGRDTEAFF; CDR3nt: TGTGCCAGCAGCGTGGGAGGGAGGGACACTGAAGCTTTCTTT
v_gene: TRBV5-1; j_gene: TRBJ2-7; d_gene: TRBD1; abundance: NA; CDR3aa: CATSRLGQLEEQYF; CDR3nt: TGCGCCACTAGTCGGTTGGGACAGCTCGAAGAGCAGTACTTC
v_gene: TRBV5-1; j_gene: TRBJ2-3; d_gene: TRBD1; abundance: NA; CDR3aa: CASSSWTGASTDTQYF; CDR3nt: TGCGCCAGCAGCTCCTGGACAGGGGCGAGCACAGATACGCAGTATTTT
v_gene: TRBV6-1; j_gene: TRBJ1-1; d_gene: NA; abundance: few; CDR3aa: CASTNSHTEAFF; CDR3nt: TGTGCCAGCACTAACAGCCACACTGAAGCTTTCTTT
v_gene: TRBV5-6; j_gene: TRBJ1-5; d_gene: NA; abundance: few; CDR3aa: CASSSGIRNQPQHF; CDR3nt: TGTGCCAGCAGCTCCGGGATTCGTAATCAGCCCCAGCATTTT
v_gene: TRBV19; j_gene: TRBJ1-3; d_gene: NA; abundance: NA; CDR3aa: CASSPGSGNTIYF; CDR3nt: TGTGCCAGTAGTCCGGGGAGCGGAAACACCATATATTTT
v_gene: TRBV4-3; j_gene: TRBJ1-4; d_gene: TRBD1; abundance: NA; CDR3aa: CASSQVPTGGPTNEKLFF; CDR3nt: TGCGCCAGCAGCCAAGTTCCGACAGGGGGGCCCACTAATGAAAAACTGTTTTTT
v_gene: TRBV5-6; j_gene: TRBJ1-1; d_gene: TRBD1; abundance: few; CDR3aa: CASSFDRAEAFF; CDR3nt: TGTGCCAGCAGCTTCGACAGGGCTGAAGCTTTCTTT
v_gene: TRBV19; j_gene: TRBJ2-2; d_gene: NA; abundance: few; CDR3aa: CASSRRSNTGELFF; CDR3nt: TGTGCCAGTAGTAGGAGGTCGAACACCGGGGAGCTGTTTTTT
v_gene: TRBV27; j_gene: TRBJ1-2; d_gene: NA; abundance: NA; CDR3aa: CASSPSGSTNYGYTF; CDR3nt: TGTGCCAGCTCCCCGTCGGGTTCGACTAACTATGGCTACACCTTC
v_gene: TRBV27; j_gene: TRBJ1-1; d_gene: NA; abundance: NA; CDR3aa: CASSLGANTEAFF; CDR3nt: TGTGCCAGCAGTTTAGGGGCAAACACTGAAGCTTTCTTT
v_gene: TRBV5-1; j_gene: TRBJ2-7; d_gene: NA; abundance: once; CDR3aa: CASSQNPAYEQYF; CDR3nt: TGCGCCAGCAGCCAGAACCCCGCCTACGAGCAGTACTTC
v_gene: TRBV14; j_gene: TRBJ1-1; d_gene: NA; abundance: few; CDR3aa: CASSQGVTEAFF; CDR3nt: TGTGCCAGCAGCCAGGGAGTGACTGAAGCTTTCTTT
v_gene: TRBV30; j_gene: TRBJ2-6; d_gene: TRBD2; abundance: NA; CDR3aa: CAWVGTTNPRSGANVLTF; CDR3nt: TGTGCCTGGGTTGGGACTACTAATCCCCGCTCTGGGGCCAACGTCCTGACTTTC
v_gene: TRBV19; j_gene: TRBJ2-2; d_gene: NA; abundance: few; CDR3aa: CASRVGHFTGELFF; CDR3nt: TGTGCCAGTAGGGTAGGACACTTCACCGGGGAGCTGTTTTTT
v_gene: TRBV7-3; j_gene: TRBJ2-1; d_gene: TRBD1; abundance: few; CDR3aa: CASSLGLGQEVYNEQFF; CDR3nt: TGTGCCAGCAGCTTAGGCCTCGGACAGGAGGTCTACAATGAGCAGTTCTTC
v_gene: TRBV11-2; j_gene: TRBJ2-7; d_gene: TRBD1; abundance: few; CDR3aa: CASSLGTGKPHEQYF; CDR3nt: TGTGCCAGCAGCTTAGGGACAGGGAAACCCCACGAGCAGTACTTC
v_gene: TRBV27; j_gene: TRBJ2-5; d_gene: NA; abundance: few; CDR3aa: CASSLLGPETQYF; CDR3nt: TGTGCCAGCAGTTTACTGGGGCCGGAGACCCAGTACTTC
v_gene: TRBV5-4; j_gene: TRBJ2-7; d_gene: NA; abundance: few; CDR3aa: CASSGAPSYEQYF; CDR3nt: TGTGCCAGCTCAGGGGCACCCTCCTACGAGCAGTACTTC
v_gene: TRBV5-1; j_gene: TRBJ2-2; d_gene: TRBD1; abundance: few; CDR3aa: CASSGGQGAAGELFF; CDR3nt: TGCGCCAGCAGCGGGGGACAGGGGGCCGCCGGGGAGCTGTTTTTT
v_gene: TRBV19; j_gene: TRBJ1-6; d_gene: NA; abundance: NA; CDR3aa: CASSGDHRVRNSPLHF; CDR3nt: TGTGCCAGTAGTGGTGATCACAGGGTTAGAAATTCACCCCTCCACTTT
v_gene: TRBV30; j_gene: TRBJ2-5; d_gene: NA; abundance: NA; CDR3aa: CAWSVGGGGPGQTQYF; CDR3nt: TGTGCCTGGAGTGTAGGAGGGGGGGGCCCGGGGCAGACCCAGTACTTC
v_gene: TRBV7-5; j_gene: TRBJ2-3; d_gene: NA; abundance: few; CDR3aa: CARSPGLDSFTDTQYF; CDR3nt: TGTGCCAGAAGCCCCGGACTCGACTCGTTCACAGATACGCAGTATTTT
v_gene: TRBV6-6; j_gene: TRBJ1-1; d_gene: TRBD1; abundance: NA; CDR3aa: CASSSRDRGGSEAFF; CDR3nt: TGTGCCAGCAGTTCTCGGGACAGGGGAGGGTCTGAAGCTTTCTTT
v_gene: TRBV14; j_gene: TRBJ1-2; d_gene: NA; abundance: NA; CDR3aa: CASSPDRGVGGYTF; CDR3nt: TGTGCCAGCAGCCCTGACCGGGGGGTAGGTGGCTACACCTTC
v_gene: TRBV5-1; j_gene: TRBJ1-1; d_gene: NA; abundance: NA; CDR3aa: CASSPDVRANTEAFF; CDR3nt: TGCGCCAGCAGCCCGGATGTGAGGGCCAACACTGAAGCTTTCTTT
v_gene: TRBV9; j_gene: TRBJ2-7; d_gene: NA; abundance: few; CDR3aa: CASSVEFGGYEQYF; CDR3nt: TGTGCCAGCAGCGTAGAATTCGGAGGCTACGAGCAGTACTTC
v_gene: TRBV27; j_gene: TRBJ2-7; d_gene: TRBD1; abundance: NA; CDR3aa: CASSETGSYEQYF; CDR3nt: TGTGCCAGCAGTGAGACAGGGTCCTACGAGCAGTACTTC
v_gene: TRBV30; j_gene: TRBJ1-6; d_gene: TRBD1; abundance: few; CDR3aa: CAWSSGGGDNSPIHF; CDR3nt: TGTGCCTGGAGTTCAGGGGGCGGGGATAATTCACCCATCCACTTC
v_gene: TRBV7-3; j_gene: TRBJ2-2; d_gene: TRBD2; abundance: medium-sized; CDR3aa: CASSLSPLAGRTGELFF; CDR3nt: TGTGCCAGCAGCTTAAGCCCGCTAGCGGGAAGGACCGGGGAGCTGTTTTTT
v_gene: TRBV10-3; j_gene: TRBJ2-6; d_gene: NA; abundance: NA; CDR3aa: CAIQGLGANVLTF; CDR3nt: TGTGCCATCCAAGGACTTGGGGCCAACGTCCTGACTTTC
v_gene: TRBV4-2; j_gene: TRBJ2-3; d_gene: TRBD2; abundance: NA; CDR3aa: CASSQVTSGGYTQYF; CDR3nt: TGTGCCAGCAGCCAAGTTACTAGCGGGGGGTATACGCAGTATTTT
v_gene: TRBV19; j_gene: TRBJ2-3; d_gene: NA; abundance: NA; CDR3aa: CASSWGGASTDTQYF; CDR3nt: TGTGCCAGTAGTTGGGGCGGGGCTAGCACAGATACGCAGTATTTT
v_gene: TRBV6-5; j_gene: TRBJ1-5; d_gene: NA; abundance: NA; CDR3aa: CASSRGLFSNQPQHF; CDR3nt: TGTGCCAGCAGCCGAGGACTTTTTAGCAATCAGCCCCAGCATTTT
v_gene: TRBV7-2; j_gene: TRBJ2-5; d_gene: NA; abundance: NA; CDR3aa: CASSLNGRTQYF; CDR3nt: TGTGCCAGCAGCTTAAACGGGAGGACCCAGTACTTC
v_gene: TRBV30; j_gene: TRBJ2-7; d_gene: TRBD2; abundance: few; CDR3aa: CAWSVGGGKYEQYF; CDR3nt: TGTGCCTGGAGTGTAGGCGGGGGGAAGTACGAGCAGTACTTC
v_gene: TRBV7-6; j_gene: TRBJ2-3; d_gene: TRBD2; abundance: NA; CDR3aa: CASSLAGLAYTDTQYF; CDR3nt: TGTGCCAGCAGCTTAGCGGGACTAGCGTACACAGATACGCAGTATTTT
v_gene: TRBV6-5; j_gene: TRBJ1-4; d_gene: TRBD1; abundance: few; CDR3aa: CASSSRGPIEKLFF; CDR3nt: TGTGCCAGCAGCTCAAGGGGGCCGATTGAAAAACTGTTTTTT
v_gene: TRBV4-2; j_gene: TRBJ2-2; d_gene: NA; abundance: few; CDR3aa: CASSQPKSSQNTGELFF; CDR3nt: TGTGCCAGCAGCCAACCCAAGAGTAGCCAAAACACCGGGGAGCTGTTTTTT
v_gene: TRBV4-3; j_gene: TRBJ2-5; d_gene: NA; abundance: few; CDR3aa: CASSPHSARQETQYF; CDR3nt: TGCGCCAGCAGCCCTCATTCGGCTAGACAAGAGACCCAGTACTTC
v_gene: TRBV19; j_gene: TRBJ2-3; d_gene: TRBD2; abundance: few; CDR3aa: CASSLSGVSDTQYF; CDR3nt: TGTGCCAGTAGTCTAAGCGGGGTATCAGATACGCAGTATTTT
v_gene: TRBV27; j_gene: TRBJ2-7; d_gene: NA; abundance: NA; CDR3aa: CASAPGLKGEQYF; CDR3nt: TGTGCCAGCGCTCCGGGGTTGAAGGGCGAGCAGTACTTC
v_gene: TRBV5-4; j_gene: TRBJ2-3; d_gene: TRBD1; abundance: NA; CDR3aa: CASSLVGTGPDTQYF; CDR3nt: TGTGCCAGCAGCTTGGTCGGGACAGGGCCAGATACGCAGTATTTT
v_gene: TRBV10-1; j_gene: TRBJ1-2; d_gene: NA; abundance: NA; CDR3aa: CASSESRNYGYTF; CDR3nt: TGCGCCAGCAGTGAATCCAGGAACTATGGCTACACCTTC
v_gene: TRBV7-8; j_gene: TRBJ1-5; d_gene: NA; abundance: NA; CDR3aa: CASSLERGNQPQHF; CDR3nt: TGTGCCAGCAGCTTAGAACGGGGCAATCAGCCCCAGCATTTT
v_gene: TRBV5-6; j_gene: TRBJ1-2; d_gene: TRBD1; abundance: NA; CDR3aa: CASRDEQGELNYGYTF; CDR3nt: TGTGCCAGCAGAGATGAGCAGGGGGAATTAAACTATGGCTACACCTTC
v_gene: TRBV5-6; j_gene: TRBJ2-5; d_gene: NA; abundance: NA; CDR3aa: CASYQAYQETQYF; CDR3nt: TGTGCCAGCTATCAGGCGTACCAAGAGACCCAGTACTTC
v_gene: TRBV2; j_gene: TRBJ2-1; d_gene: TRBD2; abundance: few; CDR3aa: CASSSLAGANEQFF; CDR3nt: TGTGCCAGCTCGTCACTAGCGGGGGCCAATGAGCAGTTCTTC
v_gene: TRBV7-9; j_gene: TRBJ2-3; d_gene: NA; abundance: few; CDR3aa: CASSLERVAADTQYF; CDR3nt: TGTGCCAGCAGCTTAGAGCGAGTAGCGGCAGATACGCAGTATTTT
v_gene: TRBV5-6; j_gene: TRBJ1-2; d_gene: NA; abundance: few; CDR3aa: CASSLRGGYTF; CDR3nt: TGTGCCAGCAGCTTGAGGGGTGGCTACACCTTC
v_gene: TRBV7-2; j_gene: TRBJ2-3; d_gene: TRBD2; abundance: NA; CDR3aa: CASSLQRGRPDTQYF; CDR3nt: TGTGCCAGCAGCTTACAGCGGGGGCGGCCAGATACGCAGTATTTT
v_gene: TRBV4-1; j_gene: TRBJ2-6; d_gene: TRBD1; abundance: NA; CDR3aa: CASSPGHRGSGANVLTF; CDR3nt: TGCGCCAGCAGCCCTGGACACAGGGGGTCTGGGGCCAACGTCCTGACTTTC
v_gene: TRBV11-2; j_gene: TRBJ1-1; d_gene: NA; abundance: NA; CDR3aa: CASSLLTVMNTEAFF; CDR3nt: TGTGCCAGCAGCTTATTGACAGTTATGAACACTGAAGCTTTCTTT
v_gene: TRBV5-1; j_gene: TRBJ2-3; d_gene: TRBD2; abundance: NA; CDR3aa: CASSLDSGGTDTQYF; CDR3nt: TGCGCCAGCAGCTTAGATAGCGGGGGGACAGATACGCAGTATTTT
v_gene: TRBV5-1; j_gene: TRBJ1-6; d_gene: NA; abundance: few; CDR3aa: CASSLGQGPRVPLHF; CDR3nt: TGCGCCAGCAGCTTGGGGCAGGGGCCCCGGGTGCCCCTCCACTTT
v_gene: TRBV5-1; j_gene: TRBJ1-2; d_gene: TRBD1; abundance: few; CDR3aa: CASSPGQAANYGYTF; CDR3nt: TGCGCCAGCAGCCCCGGACAGGCAGCTAACTATGGCTACACCTTC